Shown below are 7 T cell receptor beta chains from a single sample sequenced in a study of blood T cell repertoires in COVID-19. Clones were sequenced by immunoSEQ multiplex PCR, and TCRdb holds only the in-frame ones, with some missing. This sample yields some 150,000 clones, of which 85% to 90% are seen a single time; about 1.5% belongs to the top ten. Source material: peripheral blood. Receptor source: a woman in her fifties or sixties with acute or convalescent COVID-19.

The chain employs TRBV7-9 and TRBJ1-2; D is unresolved. This CDR3 is built from 13 residues. The V gene lost 4 bases and the J gene lost 6 bases, with 12 bases spanning the gap. The V gene's germline CDR1 is SEHNR and CDR2 FQNEAQ (reference sequence). The CDR3, as DNA: TGTGCCAGCAGCTCCCAAGCGGGCCATGGCTACACCTTC. Translated: CASSSQAGHGYTF.

The chain recombines TRBV19 with TRBJ1-2; TRBD1 matches at 8 bases. Germline CDR1 LNHDA, CDR2 SQIVND (reference sequence). Germline trimming cut 3 bases from V and 6 bases from J; bases unmatched to any gene: 3. This CDR3 region has 13 residues. For the CDR3, the DNA is TGTGCCAGTAGTATGGACAGGGAGGATGGCTACACCTTC. It yields the protein CASSMDREDGYTF.

The chain carries TRBV2 and TRBJ1-1; perhaps TRBD1 as D (6 bases). The CDR3 runs to 15 residues. CDR1 SNHLY and CDR2 FYNNEI come from the germline V gene. V lost 4 bases and J 1 base, leaving 13 bases between the germline ends. CDR3 sequence reads: CASSGVRTANTEAFF. For the CDR3, the DNA is TGTGCCAGCAGTGGTGTCAGGACAGCGAACACTGAAGCTTTCTTT.

V usage is TRBV20-1 and J usage is TRBJ1-5, with unresolved D. Trimming removed 3 bases at V and 5 bases at J, with 5 bases between. Germline V gives CDR1 DFQATT, CDR2 SNEGSKA (reference sequence). CDR3 length: 11 amino acids. The CDR3 coding sequence is TGCAGTGCTAGTCTAGATCAGCCCCAGCATTTT. As protein: CSASLDQPQHF.

The chain recombines TRBV30 with TRBJ1-6; possibly TRBD1 for D (5 bases). V lost 3 bases, J lost 10 bases, and 10 bases lay in between. The CDR3 has 12 residues. Germline V CDR1 and CDR2: GTSNPN, SVGIG (reference sequence). Here the CDR3 reads CAWRPRDSPLHF. The CDR3 DNA is TGTGCCTGGAGACCGCGGGACTCACCCCTCCACTTT.

The CDR3 DNA reads as TGTGCCAGCTCAGCACTACAGGGGGCTGGGACTGAAGCTTTCTTT. Translating it yields CASSALQGAGTEAFF. V and J are TRBV18 and TRBJ1-1, with TRBD1 identical over 9 bases. Looked up from germline, CDR1 is KGHSH and CDR2 is LQKENI. The CDR3 runs 15 residues. J gave up 5 bases and V 5 bases, and 9 bases lay outside the gene matches.

V and J are TRBV10-3 and TRBJ2-7, with D perhaps matching TRBD2 (5 bases). This CDR3 comprises 12 residues. V dropped 5 bases and J dropped 3 bases, with 8 bases sitting between them. Germline assignment: CDR1 ENHRY and CDR2 SYGVKD. This CDR3 is CAISHEGYEQYF. The CDR3 bases are TGTGCCATCAGTCATGAGGGCTACGAGCAGTACTTC.